This passage covers 9 T cell receptor beta chains from one sample sequenced in a study of OX40 agonist ivuxolimab in advanced cancers. TCRdb's table, derived via immunoSEQ multiplex PCR, lists solely in-frame clones and lacks some. Counted here are 50,000 to 75,000 clones, roughly nine tenths occurring once; the ten biggest clones make up over 15%. Sample: CD4+ or CD8+ T cells sorted from blood, taken in a trial of the OX40 agonist ivuxolimab. The receptor source for this set is an adult with an advanced solid tumor such as melanoma, head and neck, liver or kidney cancer.

The V call is TRBV19, the J call TRBJ1-2, with D possibly TRBD1 on 5 matching bases. The CDR3 covers 15 residues. V was shortened by 3 bases and J by 6 bases, with 17 bases between the two germline ends. The germline CDR1 and CDR2 sequences are LNHDA and SQIVND (reference sequence). CDR3 sequence reads: CASSMGVGQEDGYTF. In DNA, the CDR3 is TGTGCCAGTAGTATGGGGGTCGGGCAGGAAGATGGCTACACCTTC.

The gene calls are TRBV5-4 and TRBJ1-5; D gene unclear. The CDR3 is made up of 16 amino acids. The germline CDR1 and CDR2 sequences are SGHNT and YYREEE (reference sequence). V gave up 0 bases and J gave up 5 bases, with 15 bases separating them. CDR3: CASSLAGVGLDQPQHF. For the CDR3, the DNA is TGTGCCAGCAGCTTGGCCGGAGTGGGTCTGGATCAGCCCCAGCATTTT.

The V call is TRBV19, the J call TRBJ2-5; D is perhaps TRBD1 or TRBD2 (5 bases each). V lost 3 bases, J lost 4 bases, and 15 bases lay in between. This CDR3 has 15 amino acids. CDR1 is LNHDA and CDR2 is SQIVND in the germline V gene (reference sequence). CDR3 DNA: TGTGCCAGTAGTATCGCCGACACGAGGGGAGAGACCCAGTACTTC. Its translation: CASSIADTRGETQYF.

The chain joins TRBV19 to TRBJ1-5, with D perhaps matching TRBD1 (5 bases). From germline, CDR1 is LNHDA and CDR2 SQIVND (reference sequence). Trimming took 1 base from V and 6 from J, leaving 16 bases between them. The CDR3 is 16 residues long. The CDR3 protein is CASSIGGAGEFQPQHF. In DNA, the CDR3 is TGTGCCAGTAGTATAGGTGGGGCGGGGGAATTTCAGCCCCAGCATTTT.

This chain connects TRBV15 to TRBJ1-5; 7 bases are a match to TRBD1. Trimming removed 1 base from V and 6 bases from J; junction bases left unmatched: 6. The CDR3 is 15 residues long. CDR1 and CDR2 from the germline V gene are LNHNV and YYDKDF (reference sequence). The CDR3: CATSRVEGAGQPQHF. CDR3 coding DNA: TGTGCCACCAGCAGAGTGGAGGGGGCAGGTCAGCCCCAGCATTTT.

The chain combines TRBV6-5 with TRBJ2-7, with 8 bases aligning to TRBD2. V lost 2 bases to trimming and J lost 4 bases; unmatched junction nucleotides: 10. Germline CDR1 reads MNHEY; CDR2 reads SVGAGI. CDR3 length: 16 amino acids. The CDR3 bases are TGTGCCAGCAGTTACCACCCCGGACTAGCTAAGTACGAGCAGTACTTC. Translation gives CASSYHPGLAKYEQYF.

CDR3 bases: TGTGCCAGCAGCGTAAAGGGAGACACAGATACGCAGTATTTT. Its protein is CASSVKGDTDTQYF. This chain connects TRBV9 to TRBJ2-3; D is possibly TRBD2 (5 bases). The germline gives CDR1 SGDLS, CDR2 YYNGEE. The CDR3 loop spans 14 amino acids. Trimming shortened V by 1 base and J by 2 bases, and 8 bases separated the two germline ends.

The chain couples TRBV19 to TRBJ2-1; 7 nucleotides line up with TRBD1. CDR3 length: 12 residues. Germline trimming cut 10 bases from V and 8 bases from J; bases unmatched to any gene: 8. Germline V gene lookup returns CDR1 LNHDA and CDR2 SQIVND (reference sequence). CDR3 region: CATRQGGYEQFF. The CDR3 bases are TGTGCCACCCGACAGGGTGGGTATGAGCAGTTCTTC.

The chain uses TRBV27 and TRBJ1-4, with 8 bases that match TRBD1. The V gene end was trimmed by 2 bases and the J gene end by 3 bases; junction bases not matched to a gene: 8. CDR1 and CDR2 (germline): MNHEY, SMNVEV (reference sequence). This CDR3 comprises 17 residues. The CDR3 here is CASSLLGQGHPNEKLFF. For the CDR3, the DNA is TGTGCCAGCAGTTTACTTGGACAGGGTCACCCTAATGAAAAACTGTTTTTT.